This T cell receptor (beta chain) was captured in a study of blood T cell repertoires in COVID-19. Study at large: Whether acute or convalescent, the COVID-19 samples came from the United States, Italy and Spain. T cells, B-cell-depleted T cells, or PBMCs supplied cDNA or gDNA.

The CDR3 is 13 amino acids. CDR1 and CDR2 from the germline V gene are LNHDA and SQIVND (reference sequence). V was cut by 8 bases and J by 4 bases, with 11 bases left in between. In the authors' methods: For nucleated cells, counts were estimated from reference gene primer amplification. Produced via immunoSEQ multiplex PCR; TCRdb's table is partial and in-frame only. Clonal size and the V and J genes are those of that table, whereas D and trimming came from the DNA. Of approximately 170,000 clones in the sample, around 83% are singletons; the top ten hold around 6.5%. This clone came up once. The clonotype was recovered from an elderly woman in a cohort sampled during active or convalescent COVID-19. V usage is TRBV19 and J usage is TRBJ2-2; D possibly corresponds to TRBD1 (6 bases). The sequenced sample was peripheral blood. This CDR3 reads CASFKGGTGELFF. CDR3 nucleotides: TGTGCCAGTTTTAAAGGGGGCACCGGGGAGCTGTTTTTT.